Each of the 32 T cell receptor beta chains below was sequenced from the same sample in a study of beta chain features in type 1 diabetes. Expressed TCRB transcripts were sequenced, since all the RNA that had been isolated was reverse transcribed. Clones were read by immunoSEQ multiplex PCR, and TCRdb kept only the in-frame ones, dropping some. Counted here are about 360,000 clones, around 13% occurring once; the ten biggest clones make up 0.017%. Sequencing used naive CD4+ T cells from blood. The receptors were gathered from a man younger than 30 in good health.

This clone was counted a few times. The chain links TRBV25-1 to TRBJ2-5; weak D call: TRBD1 (5 bases). The CDR3 extends over 15 amino acids. Germline CDR1 MGHDK, CDR2 SYGVNS. V lost 2 bases and J lost 4, with 14 bases in between. The CDR3 bases are TGTGCCAGCAGTGAACGCCACCCAAGGGGAGAGACCCAGTACTTC. This codes for CASSERHPRGETQYF. The full variable domain, its missing parts supplied by reference TRBV25-1 and TRBJ2-5, is EADIYQTPRYLVIGTGKKITLECSQTMGHDKMYWYQQDPGMELHLIHYSYGVNSTEKGDLSSESTVSRIRTEHFPLTLESARPSHTSQYLCASSERHPRGETQYFGPGTRLLVL.

J is TRBJ2-5 and V is TRBV7-2; tentatively, D is TRBD1 (6 bases). The CDR3 loop spans 14 amino acids. Germline V gene lookup returns CDR1 SGHTA and CDR2 FQGNSA. Trimming cost V 3 bases and J 6 bases, with 14 bases left between them. CDR3 in amino acids: CASSLTQGVQTQYF. In DNA, the CDR3 is TGTGCCAGCAGCTTGACACAGGGAGTCCAGACCCAGTACTTC. The variable domain in full, completed from reference TRBV7-2 and TRBJ2-5, reads GAGVSQSPSNKVTEKGKDVELRCDPISGHTALYWYRQSLGQGLEFLIYFQGNSAPDKSGLPSDRFSAERTGGSVSTLTIQRTQQEDSAVYLCASSLTQGVQTQYFGPGTRLLVL.

This clone was detected only a few times. The chain links TRBV6-1 to TRBJ2-7; 8 nucleotides align to TRBD2. This CDR3 is 14 amino acids long. With 10 bases clipped from V and 3 bases from J, the junction kept 11 bases outside the gene matches. Germline lookup yields CDR1 MNHNS and CDR2 SASEGT. CDR3 protein: CAISRTSWDYEQYF. In nucleotides, the CDR3 is TGTGCCATAAGCAGGACTAGCTGGGACTACGAGCAGTACTTC.

This chain connects TRBV5-6 to TRBJ1-2; TRBD1 agrees at 8 bases. This CDR3 is 14 amino acids long. The germline V gene encodes CDR1 SGHDT and CDR2 YYEEEE. V shed 4 bases and J 3 bases; nucleotides not matched to a gene: 5. The CDR3, as DNA: TGTGCCAGCAGCAAGGACAGGGTCCACTATGGCTACACCTTC. Amino acids: CASSKDRVHYGYTF.

The CDR3 protein is CAGGGGAGSKNIQYF. The CDR3 nucleotides are TGTGCCGGTGGGGGCGGCGCCGGGTCCAAAAACATTCAGTACTTC. V usage is TRBV7-2 and J usage is TRBJ2-4; a weak D match, TRBD1 (6 bases). The germline gives CDR1 SGHTA, CDR2 FQGNSA. This CDR3 region has 15 residues. V dropped 11 bases and J dropped 2 bases, with 19 bases sitting between them. Together with reference TRBV7-2 and TRBJ2-4, the CDR3 gives the full variable domain: GAGVSQSPSNKVTEKGKDVELRCDPISGHTALYWYRQSLGQGLEFLIYFQGNSAPDKSGLPSDRFSAERTGGSVSTLTIQRTQQEDSAVYLCAGGGGAGSKNIQYFGAGTRLSVL.

This rearrangement joins TRBV7-9 to TRBJ2-7, with TRBD2 matching over 11 bases. The CDR3 is made up of 15 amino acids. The V gene end was trimmed by 3 bases and the J gene end by 7 bases; junction bases not matched to a gene: 8. CDR1 is SEHNR, CDR2 FQNEAQ, per germline (reference sequence). The CDR3: CASSLRLAGPLEQYF. The CDR3 nucleotides read TGTGCCAGCAGCTTGAGACTAGCGGGACCCTTAGAGCAGTACTTC.

The chain carries TRBV7-3 and TRBJ2-1; D might be TRBD1 (6 bases). CDR1 is SGHTA and CDR2 is FQGTGA in the germline V gene. The V and J ends lost 4 bases and 1 base respectively, with 11 bases between them. The CDR3 is 15 residues long. The CDR3: CASSSERGSYNEQFF. CDR3 nucleotide sequence: TGTGCCAGCAGCTCCGAAAGGGGGTCCTACAATGAGCAGTTCTTC.

This clone was seen a handful of times. This rearrangement joins TRBV6-6 to TRBJ2-5, with a weak D call TRBD2 (6 bases). The CDR3 sequence is 13 residues long. The germline CDR1 and CDR2 sequences are MNHNY and SVGAGI (reference sequence). V shed 4 bases and J shed 5 bases, with 11 bases lying between them. The CDR3 reads CASSFSGQETQYF. The CDR3 DNA follows: TGTGCCAGCAGTTTCAGCGGGCAGGAGACCCAGTACTTC.

Note on this clone: Other DNA sequences of this sample code for an identical CDR3. The CDR3 nucleotides read TGTGCCAGCAGACTGAGCTCTGGGGCCAACGTCCTGACTTTC. Translating gives CASRLSSGANVLTF. This chain connects TRBV28 to TRBJ2-6, with D uncertain. This CDR3 spans 14 amino acids. The germline gives CDR1 MDHEN, CDR2 SYDVKM. Trimming pared 6 bases from V and 0 bases from J, leaving 6 bases between. The complete variable domain, with remaining parts taken from reference TRBV28 and TRBJ2-6, reads DVKVTQSSRYLVKRTGEKVFLECVQDMDHENMFWYRQDPGLGLRLIYFSYDVKMKEKGDIPEGYSVSREKKERFSLILESASTNQTSMYLCASRLSSGANVLTFGAGSRLTVL.

Only a few counts were recorded for this clone. The chain uses TRBV28 and TRBJ2-4, with no clear D. The ends were cut back, 4 bases at V and 6 bases at J, with 16 bases in the middle. Germline lookup yields CDR1 MDHEN and CDR2 SYDVKM. The CDR3 is made up of 15 amino acids. CDR3 bases: TGTGCCAGCAGTTCGTATTTGGGCCCAGGAAACATTCAGTACTTC. Residues: CASSSYLGPGNIQYF. Based on the CDR3 plus reference TRBV28 and TRBJ2-4, the full variable domain is DVKVTQSSRYLVKRTGEKVFLECVQDMDHENMFWYRQDPGLGLRLIYFSYDVKMKEKGDIPEGYSVSREKKERFSLILESASTNQTSMYLCASSSYLGPGNIQYFGAGTRLSVL.

This clone was observed a handful of times. This chain uses TRBV7-9 with TRBJ1-3; D is ambiguous. Deletions cut 4 bases from V and 3 bases from J, with 13 bases between. From germline, CDR1 is SEHNR and CDR2 FQNEAQ (reference sequence). CDR3 length equals 15 residues. The CDR3 bases are TGTGCCAGCAGCTCTTCAACAGTAATTGGAAACACCATATATTTT. Its translation: CASSSSTVIGNTIYF.

This clone was counted between two and nine times. The chain uses TRBV5-1 and TRBJ1-1, with 8 bases aligning to TRBD1. Per germline, CDR1 SGHRS and CDR2 YFSETQ. Trimming cost V 3 bases and J 3 bases; bases outside gene matches: 13. The CDR3 runs to 17 residues. The CDR3 protein is CASSSGTGQGRDTEAFF. CDR3 DNA sequence: TGCGCCAGCAGCTCTGGGACTGGACAGGGTCGGGACACTGAAGCTTTCTTT.

The V gene is TRBV7-2, the J gene TRBJ1-5; a weak D match, TRBD1 (5 bases). Germline V lookup: CDR1 SGHTA, CDR2 FQGNSA. CDR3 length: 15 amino acids. The V gene lost 1 base and the J gene lost 3 bases, with 10 bases spanning the gap. Written as DNA, the CDR3 is TGTGCCAGCAGCTTAGTCGCAGGGCTCAATCAGCCCCAGCATTTT. Amino acid sequence: CASSLVAGLNQPQHF.

This clone was observed a few times. The V call is TRBV9, the J call TRBJ2-1; D might be TRBD2 (6 bases). Between the trimmed V and J ends, which lost 1 base and 10 bases, there was a span of 21 bases. The CDR3 totals 16 residues. The germline gives CDR1 SGDLS, CDR2 YYNGEE. CDR3 in DNA: TGTGCCAGCAGCGTACTGGGGGGTGGTTCGTTAGGAGAGCAGTTCTTC. It translates to CASSVLGGGSLGEQFF. The full variable domain, its missing parts supplied by reference TRBV9 and TRBJ2-1, is DSGVTQTPKHLITATGQRVTLRCSPRSGDLSVYWYQQSLDQGLQFLIQYYNGEERAKGNILERFSAQQFPDLHSELNLSSLELGDSALYFCASSVLGGGSLGEQFFGPGTRLTVL.

V usage is TRBV11-3 and J usage is TRBJ2-5, with D possibly TRBD2 on 6 matching bases. Deletions cut 0 bases from V and 1 base from J, with 9 bases between. The CDR3 totals 15 residues. Per germline, CDR1 SGHNT and CDR2 YENEEA. The CDR3 loop is CASSLDGSGQETQYF. CDR3 nucleotides: TGTGCCAGCAGCTTAGATGGTAGCGGCCAAGAGACCCAGTACTTC.

This clone showed up just a few times. The rearrangement joins TRBV28 to TRBJ2-7; 13 nucleotides agree with TRBD2. Looked up from germline, CDR1 is MDHEN and CDR2 is SYDVKM. J gave up 1 base and V 8 bases, and 8 bases lay outside the gene matches. This CDR3 is built from 16 residues. The CDR3 region is CASLGRGLAGSYEQYF. Written as DNA, the CDR3 is TGTGCCAGCCTAGGAAGGGGACTAGCGGGATCCTACGAGCAGTACTTC.

V is TRBV7-3 and J is TRBJ1-5; TRBD1 aligns across 8 bases. The CDR3 contains 15 residues. Germline trimming cut 5 bases from V and 5 bases from J; bases unmatched to any gene: 8. CDR1 is SGHTA and CDR2 is FQGTGA in the germline V gene. In nucleotides, the CDR3 is TGTGCCAGCAGCCCACGACAGGGGCCGGATCAGCCCCAGCATTTT. Translation gives CASSPRQGPDQPQHF.

In this sample, this clone turned up a few times. The V call is TRBV5-6, the J call TRBJ2-1; the D gene is possibly TRBD2 (5 bases). Germline lookup yields CDR1 SGHDT and CDR2 YYEEEE. The ends were cut back, 2 bases at V and 10 bases at J, with 10 bases in the middle. CDR3 length: 12 amino acids. The CDR3 protein is CASSFGLPEQFF. The CDR3 DNA follows: TGTGCCAGCAGCTTCGGACTCCCGGAGCAGTTCTTC.

The J gene is TRBJ1-1, the V gene TRBV2; the D is unclear. The V end was cut by 7 bases, the J end by 4 bases, with 10 bases between. Germline CDR1 and CDR2: SNHLY and FYNNEI. CDR3 length: 12 residues. CDR3 loop: CASTFEGTEAFF. The CDR3 DNA follows: TGTGCCAGCACTTTTGAGGGCACTGAAGCTTTCTTT.

This clone was picked up a small number of times. This chain links TRBV4-3 with TRBJ2-1, with D maybe TRBD1 (5 bases). The CDR3 is 15 amino acids. V lost 1 base and J 4 bases, leaving 11 bases between the germline ends. Germline-derived CDR1 and CDR2 are LGHNA and YSLEER. Here the CDR3 reads CASSQAAGSYNEQFF. As DNA, the CDR3 is TGCGCCAGCAGCCAAGCGGCAGGGTCTTACAATGAGCAGTTCTTC.

This clone was detected only a few times. This CDR3 is also generated by other DNA sequences in the sample. The chain carries TRBV28 and TRBJ2-7, with 7 bases aligning to TRBD1. There are 14 residues in the CDR3. The junction had 1 base not matched to a gene; V was cut back by 1 base and J by 1 base. Looked up from germline, CDR1 is MDHEN and CDR2 is SYDVKM. The CDR3 reads CASSLLQGSYEQYF. The CDR3 DNA reads TGTGCCAGCAGTTTATTACAGGGGTCCTACGAGCAGTACTTC.

There are a few counts of this clone. The chain has TRBV29-1 and TRBJ2-5; 11 bases are shared with TRBD2. Germline CDR1 SQVTM, CDR2 ANQGSEA. The V gene end was trimmed by 4 bases and the J gene end by 3 bases; junction bases not matched to a gene: 7. This CDR3 spans 15 amino acids. The CDR3 DNA follows: TGCAGCGTTGCGAGGACTAGCGGGTTGGAAGAGACCCAGTACTTC. Encoded protein: CSVARTSGLEETQYF.

The chain combines TRBV29-1 with TRBJ2-5; weak D call: TRBD1 (7 bases). The CDR3 totals 14 residues. Trimming pared 6 bases from V and 5 bases from J, leaving 19 bases between. Germline V lookup: CDR1 SQVTM, CDR2 ANQGSEA. The CDR3 coding sequence is TGCAGCGTGGCAACGACAGGGAGGCGGGAGACCCAGTACTTC. Translation gives CSVATTGRRETQYF. The variable domain in full, with the rest retrieved from reference TRBV29-1 and TRBJ2-5, is SAVISQKPSRDICQRGTSLTIQCQVDSQVTMMFWYRQQPGQSLTLIATANQGSEATYESGFVIDKFPISRPNLTFSTLTVSNMSPEDSSIYLCSVATTGRRETQYFGPGTRLLVL.

In its sample, this clone was seen a few times. The J gene is TRBJ2-7, the V gene TRBV5-1; D is perhaps TRBD2 (6 bases). The CDR3 is made up of 14 amino acids. In germline, CDR1 is SGHRS, CDR2 YFSETQ. Trimming pared 2 bases from V and 6 bases from J, leaving 15 bases between. CDR3 in DNA: TGCGCCAGCAGCTTAACAGAAGGGGACTTCGAGCAGTACTTC. Protein sequence: CASSLTEGDFEQYF.

The chain combines TRBV5-1 with TRBJ2-7, with TRBD2 matching over 11 bases. The V gene end was trimmed by 3 bases and the J gene end by 6 bases; junction bases not matched to a gene: 11. The CDR3 has 16 residues. Looked up from germline, CDR1 is SGHRS and CDR2 is YFSETQ. The chain's CDR3 is CASSSILTSGSSEQYF. The CDR3 DNA reads TGCGCCAGCAGCTCCATACTAACTAGCGGGAGTAGCGAGCAGTACTTC.

The chain links TRBV7-9 to TRBJ1-1; 7 positions agree with TRBD1. Unmatched junction bases numbered 8, after V lost 3 bases and J lost 1 base. Germline values: CDR1 SEHNR, CDR2 FQNEAQ (reference sequence). The CDR3 extends over 16 amino acids. This CDR3 is CASSFSGGKGNTEAFF. In DNA form, the CDR3 reads TGTGCCAGCAGCTTTTCAGGGGGGAAGGGGAACACTGAAGCTTTCTTT.

This clone was seen a few times. The J gene is TRBJ2-1, the V gene TRBV6-4; D perhaps matches TRBD2 (5 bases). The V gene's germline CDR1 is MRHNA and CDR2 SNTAGT. The CDR3 contains 14 residues. V was pared by 7 bases and J by 9 bases, with 19 bases between. CDR3 protein: CASKLEVGLGEQFF. In DNA form, the CDR3 reads TGTGCCAGCAAGTTGGAGGTGGGTTTAGGTGAGCAGTTCTTC.

This clone was observed a handful of times. The rearrangement joins TRBV7-9 to TRBJ2-7; 11 nucleotides line up with TRBD1. Germline CDR1 reads SEHNR; CDR2 reads FQNEAQ (reference sequence). V shed 10 bases and J 6 bases; nucleotides not matched to a gene: 5. CDR3 length: 12 residues. The DNA of the CDR3 is TGTGCCACCTCCGGGACAGGGGGCGAGCAGTACTTC. It is translated as CATSGTGGEQYF.

This rearrangement joins TRBV7-2 to TRBJ1-5; D is uncertain. The germline V gene has CDR1 SGHTA and CDR2 FQGNSA. The ends were cut back, 5 bases at V and 1 base at J, with 15 bases in the middle. This CDR3 has 16 amino acids. The CDR3 reads CASSPRRDLSNQPQHF. CDR3 nucleotides: TGTGCCAGCAGCCCTAGGAGGGATTTGAGCAATCAGCCCCAGCATTTT.

This clone was recorded a few times. The chain employs TRBV30 and TRBJ1-2, with no clear D. Germline V gene lookup returns CDR1 GTSNPN and CDR2 SVGIG (reference sequence). Trimming took 4 bases from V and 1 from J, leaving 7 bases between them. CDR3 length: 12 amino acids. CDR3 sequence reads: CAWTRGNYGYTF. CDR3 sequence (DNA): TGTGCCTGGACGCGGGGTAACTATGGCTACACCTTC.

DNA for the CDR3: TGTGCCAGCAGCTTAGTTCCAGGGGCTAGCACAGATACGCAGTATTTT. Encoded protein: CASSLVPGASTDTQYF. The chain is built from TRBV7-9 and TRBJ2-3; D may be TRBD1 (6 bases). Trimming removed 1 base at V and 0 bases at J, with 11 bases between. The CDR3 is made up of 16 amino acids. Germline V gene data show CDR1 as SEHNR and CDR2 as FQNEAQ (reference sequence). The full variable domain, with the rest looked up from reference TRBV7-9 and TRBJ2-3, is DTGVSQNPRHKITKRGQNVTFRCDPISEHNRLYWYRQTLGQGPEFLTYFQNEAQLEKSRLLSDRFSAERPKGSFSTLEIQRTEQGDSAMYLCASSLVPGASTDTQYFGPGTRLTVL.

This chain joins TRBV15 and TRBJ2-5; D gene ambiguous. V was pared by 0 bases and J by 2 bases, with 19 bases between. The germline gives CDR1 LNHNV, CDR2 YYDKDF (reference sequence). The length of the CDR3 is 18 residues. CDR3 DNA: TGTGCCACCAGCAGAGATTTGGCCCGAAGACATCCTCAAGAGACCCAGTACTTC. It encodes CATSRDLARRHPQETQYF.